The 19 T cell receptor beta chains below all came from one sample that was sequenced in a study of blood T cells in healthy people across ages. Primers used in a second PCR of about 6 to 12 cycles were a sample-barcoded 5' primer and a J-beta primer mix. TCRdb passed the 5' RACE reads through MiXCR, listing each CDR3 protein once. The sample comprises 1.5 million to 2 million distinct CDR3 sequences, 28% of which are singletons, and 7% to 9% rests with the top ten. Material for sequencing was blood. The receptors were gathered from a woman aged 25-40 years in good health.

CDR3 loop: CASSSLWGDRGRYF. In nucleotides, the CDR3 is TGTGCCAGCAGCTCACTTTGGGGCGACAGGGGGCGGTACTTC. The chain uses TRBV7-8 and TRBJ2-4, with 10 nucleotides matching TRBD1. There are 14 residues in the CDR3. Germline trimming cut 4 bases from V and 15 bases from J; bases unmatched to any gene: 12. CDR1 is SGHVS and CDR2 is FQNEAQ in the germline V gene.

The chain is built from TRBV12-3 or TRBV12-4 and TRBJ1-1; 7 positions agree with TRBD1. This CDR3 has 15 residues. Trimming took 5 bases from V and 3 from J; bases not matched to a gene: 9. CDR3 coding DNA: TGTGCCAGCAGTATCACCGGGACAGCCGACACTGAAGCTTTCTTT. Protein: CASSITGTADTEAFF.

The chain is built from TRBV20-1 and TRBJ2-1; D could derive from TRBD1 or TRBD2 (5 bases each). Per germline, CDR1 DFQATT and CDR2 SNEGSKA (reference sequence). This CDR3 is 15 amino acids long. V was trimmed by 5 bases and J by 1 base, leaving 15 bases between them. The CDR3 sequence is CSALEGTSSYNEQFF. DNA for the CDR3: TGCAGTGCTCTCGAGGGGACCTCGTCCTACAATGAGCAGTTCTTC.

The CDR3 DNA reads as TGCGCCAGCAGCTTGGACCTAGCGGTAGCCAAAAACATTCAGTACTTC. It translates to CASSLDLAVAKNIQYF. J is TRBJ2-4 and V is TRBV5-1, with 7 bases fitting TRBD2. The CDR3 consists of 16 residues. In germline, CDR1 is SGHRS, CDR2 YFSETQ. J was trimmed by 0 bases and V by 0 bases; bases with no gene match: 3.

This clonotype was recorded once. An end of the junction does not agree with germline; a read error may underlie this. The gene calls are TRBV15 and TRBJ2-1; D perhaps matches TRBD1 (6 bases). The CDR3 loop spans 12 amino acids. CDR1 LNHNV and CDR2 YYDKDF come from the germline V gene (reference sequence). As DNA, the CDR3 is TGTGCCACCACTGACAGGTACAATGGGCAGTTCTTC. Protein product: CATTDRYNGQFF.

This clonotype showed up just a few times. The J gene is TRBJ2-1, the V gene TRBV7-9, with 7 bases identical to TRBD2. The V segment lost 6 bases and the J segment 8 bases; nucleotides outside the gene matches: 4. Per germline, CDR1 SEHNR and CDR2 FQNEAQ (reference sequence). The CDR3 contains 12 residues. CDR3 in amino acids: CASRTLADEQFF. The CDR3 nucleotides are TGTGCCAGCAGAACGCTAGCGGATGAGCAGTTCTTC.

CDR3 sequence (DNA): TGTGCCAGCAGTACACCAGGGTCGGAAATCTACGAGCAGTACTTC. It specifies CASSTPGSEIYEQYF. The chain couples TRBV25-1 to TRBJ2-7, with D possibly TRBD1 on 5 matching bases. With 5 bases removed from V and 3 bases from J, the gap between germline ends came to 17 bases. Looked up from germline, CDR1 is MGHDK and CDR2 is SYGVNS. The CDR3 spans 15 residues.

This clonotype was counted between two and nine times. V usage is TRBV27 and J usage is TRBJ1-4; 7 bases line up with TRBD1. The CDR3 covers 18 residues. Trimming cost V 2 bases and J 0 bases; bases outside gene matches: 9. Germline V gene lookup returns CDR1 MNHEY and CDR2 SMNVEV (reference sequence). The CDR3 loop is CASSLRGGRRATNEKLFF. The CDR3 nucleotides read TGTGCCAGCAGTTTACGAGGGGGCAGGAGGGCAACTAATGAAAAACTGTTTTTT.

This rearrangement joins TRBV4-3 to TRBJ1-1; D gene ambiguous. Germline lookup yields CDR1 LGHNA and CDR2 YSLEER. The CDR3 spans 15 residues. The V end was cut by 1 base, the J end by 4 bases, with 13 bases between. CDR3 bases: TGCGCCAGCAGCCAAGTTTTCTCGGACGGCACTGAAGCTTTCTTT. Translating it yields CASSQVFSDGTEAFF.

Notes on this clonotype: The germline gene is not matched at one end of the junction; a read error may be the cause. V and J are TRBV7-3 and TRBJ1-1; D uncertain. Germline CDR1 is SGHTA and CDR2 is FQGTGA. The CDR3 totals 14 residues. The CDR3 protein is CAGSYLGRNTEAFF. CDR3 nucleotide sequence: TGTGCCGGCAGCTACCTAGGACGAAACACTGAAGCTTTCTTT.

This rearrangement joins TRBV5-8 to TRBJ2-3; D remains unclear. Germline CDR1 reads SGHTS; CDR2 reads YDEGEE. The length of the CDR3 is 14 residues. Trimming shortened V by 0 bases and J by 2 bases, and 7 bases separated the two germline ends. The CDR3 DNA sequence: TGTGCCAGCAGCTTGGAGGCGTACACAGATACGCAGTATTTT. The encoded protein is CASSLEAYTDTQYF.

This chain links TRBV5-1 with TRBJ1-2; D unresolved. V was trimmed by 0 bases and J by 4 bases, leaving 10 bases between them. The CDR3 spans 14 residues. The germline CDR1 and CDR2 sequences are SGHRS and YFSETQ. CDR3 in amino acids: CASSLESGFYGYTF. The CDR3 DNA follows: TGCGCCAGCAGCTTGGAGTCAGGATTCTATGGCTACACCTTC.

This clonotype was counted only a few times. The genes are TRBV27 and TRBJ2-7; D is undetermined. From germline, CDR1 is MNHEY and CDR2 SMNVEV (reference sequence). Trimming cost V 5 bases and J 6 bases, with 14 bases left between them. The CDR3 consists of 13 residues. The CDR3 is CASSARTALEQYF. In DNA form, the CDR3 reads TGTGCCAGCAGTGCGCGGACGGCCCTCGAGCAGTACTTC.

The chain is built from TRBV7-8 and TRBJ1-5; possibly TRBD1 for D (5 bases). The ends were cut back, 5 bases at V and 13 bases at J, with 18 bases in the middle. Germline V gene lookup returns CDR1 SGHVS and CDR2 FQNEAQ. The length of the CDR3 is 13 residues. CDR3 region: CASSQGPENRQHF. CDR3 in DNA: TGTGCCAGCAGCCAGGGACCCGAGAATCGGCAGCATTTT.

V and J are TRBV5-1 and TRBJ2-3, with D perhaps matching TRBD2 (5 bases). Trimming removed 4 bases from V and 2 bases from J, with 17 bases in between. Germline values: CDR1 SGHRS, CDR2 YFSETQ. The CDR3 is 16 residues long. CDR3 sequence reads: CASSPGFGLNTDTQYF. Here the CDR3 DNA reads TGCGCCAGCAGCCCGGGGTTTGGACTGAACACAGATACGCAGTATTTT.

This clonotype was found a few times. The genes are TRBV7-9 and TRBJ2-5, with TRBD2 matching over 9 bases. The CDR3 contains 15 residues. Germline V gene sequence: CDR1 SEHNR, CDR2 FQNEAQ (reference sequence). V was pared by 1 base and J by 3 bases, with 3 bases of the junction left unmatched. DNA for the CDR3: TGTGCCAGCAGCTTAGGGACTAGCGATAAAGAGACCCAGTACTTC. Amino acid sequence: CASSLGTSDKETQYF.

The chain combines TRBV10-3 with TRBJ2-1; perhaps TRBD2 as D (6 bases). The CDR3 loop spans 15 amino acids. V was pared by 8 bases and J by 1 base, with 15 bases between. The V gene's germline CDR1 is ENHRY and CDR2 SYGVKD. DNA for the CDR3: TGTGCCATCCTGGGGGAGGCGCGGTCCTACAATGAGCAGTTCTTC. It is translated as CAILGEARSYNEQFF.

The V and J genes are TRBV28 and TRBJ2-1; 12 bases are shared with TRBD2. Germline lookup yields CDR1 MDHEN and CDR2 SYDVKM. The CDR3 is 16 amino acids. Unmatched junction bases numbered 8, after V lost 7 bases and J lost 4 bases. The CDR3 DNA is TGTGCCAGCACCATACTAGCGGGGGGTTTATACAATGAGCAGTTCTTC. Translating gives CASTILAGGLYNEQFF.

V usage is TRBV11-2 and J usage is TRBJ2-1, with 15 bases fitting TRBD2. V shed 5 bases and J 0 bases; nucleotides not matched to a gene: 5. Germline-derived CDR1 and CDR2 are SGHAT and FQNNGV. There are 18 residues in the CDR3. The CDR3 coding sequence is TGTGCCAGCAGCATAGGACTAGCGGGGGGGAGCTCCTACAATGAGCAGTTCTTC. Translated, it gives CASSIGLAGGSSYNEQFF.